This T cell receptor (beta chain) was identified in a study of T cells in Graves' hyperthyroidism and ophthalmopathy. Study results and limitations: Also found in blood were most expanded thyroid clonotypes above 0.001. The model identified upcoming ophthalmopathy a median around 7.1 months ahead of onset.

The germline V gene encodes CDR1 GTSNPN and CDR2 SVGIG (reference sequence). V dropped 5 bases and J dropped 4; count of bases not matched to a gene: 4. This CDR3 contains 12 residues. In its sample, this clonotype was seen many times. The antigen remains undetermined. TCR beta CDR3 regions were amplified from RNA. First-round RT-PCR with HTBI primers amplified the TCR CDR3 region. TCRdb itself ran the multiplex PCR reads through MiXCR, one entry per CDR3 protein. The sample yields 500,000 to 550,000 distinct CDR3 sequences, less than 25% seen once. This receptor was identified in a man aged 18 to 30 with Graves' hyperthyroidism. The specimen was blood. J is TRBJ2-5 and V is TRBV30, with TRBD2 matching 7 bases. The CDR3 protein is CAWGRGGETQYF. CDR3 in DNA: TGTGCCTGGGGGCGCGGGGGAGAGACCCAGTACTTC. Drawing the rest from reference TRBV30 and TRBJ2-5, the complete variable domain is SQTIHQWPATLVQPVGSPLSLECTVEGTSNPNLYWYRQAAGRGLQLLFYSVGIGQISSEVPQNLSASRPQDRQFILSSKKLLLSDSGFYLCAWGRGGETQYFGPGTRLLVL.